This T cell receptor beta chain was observed in a study of blood T cell repertoires in COVID-19. Study at large: PBMCs, B-cell-depleted T cells, or T cells were the source of the cDNA or gDNA that made up the material.

This table comes from immunoSEQ multiplex PCR, and its TCRdb copy is limited to in-frame clones, with some not included. The data contain 150,000 to 180,000 clones, 80% to 90% of them singletons. Looked up from germline, CDR1 is LGHDT and CDR2 is YNNKEL (reference sequence). V was pared by 3 bases and J by 4 bases, with 5 bases of the junction left unmatched. CDR3 size: 16 residues. The clonotype originates from a woman aged 40 to 49 with acute or convalescent COVID-19. The chain joins TRBV3-1 (or the pseudogene TRBV3-2) to TRBJ2-3; 12 positions agree with TRBD2. The sequenced sample consisted of peripheral blood. Here the CDR3 DNA reads TGTGCCAGCAGCCACCCGGGACTAGCGGGTCCAGATACGCAGTATTTT. This translates into CASSHPGLAGPDTQYF.